What follows are 6 T cell receptor beta chains derived from one specimen sequenced in a study of blood T cell repertoires in COVID-19. This table comes from immunoSEQ multiplex PCR, and its TCRdb copy is limited to in-frame clones, with some not included. Of tens of thousands of clones listed, around 83% are singletons. Sequencing was carried out using peripheral blood. The source of these receptors is a woman older than 75 in a cohort sampled during active or convalescent COVID-19.

The V gene is TRBV11-3, the J gene TRBJ2-5, with TRBD1 matching over 7 bases. V was pared by 5 bases and J by 5 bases, with 8 bases of the junction left unmatched. Germline V gives CDR1 SGHNT, CDR2 YENEEA. The CDR3 spans 14 residues. The CDR3 spells CASSGDSRTETQYF. The CDR3 DNA sequence: TGTGCCAGCAGCGGGGACAGCCGAACGGAGACCCAGTACTTC. Filled out from reference TRBV11-3 and TRBJ2-5, the complete variable domain reads EAGVVQSPRYKIIEKKQPVAFWCNPISGHNTLYWYLQNLGQGPELLIRYENEEAVDDSQLPKDRFSAERLKGVDSTLKIQPAELGDSAVYLCASSGDSRTETQYFGPGTRLLVL.

This clone appeared a single time. The chain's CDR3 is CASAGLTDTQYF. Here the CDR3 DNA reads TGCGCCAGCGCGGGACTCACAGATACGCAGTATTTT. J is TRBJ2-3 and V is TRBV5-1; D possibly corresponds to TRBD2 (6 bases). Germline V gives CDR1 SGHRS, CDR2 YFSETQ. CDR3 length: 12 amino acids. Trimming cost V 7 bases and J 2 bases, with 8 bases left between them.

This clone was counted only a few times. J is TRBJ1-2 and V is TRBV19; 8 bases line up with TRBD1. V gave up 1 base and J gave up 2 bases; unmatched junction bases: 0. In germline, CDR1 is LNHDA, CDR2 SQIVND (reference sequence). The CDR3 covers 14 residues. The CDR3: CASSIGQGNYGYTF. The CDR3 DNA follows: TGTGCCAGTAGTATAGGACAGGGGAACTATGGCTACACCTTC.

The chain combines TRBV7-9 with TRBJ1-5; 7 positions match TRBD1. CDR3 size: 14 residues. J lost 11 bases, V lost 3 bases, and 10 bases had no gene match. Germline CDR1 reads SEHNR; CDR2 reads FQNEAQ (reference sequence). The CDR3 loop reads CASSLGRGVVAQHF. In DNA form, the CDR3 reads TGTGCCAGCAGCTTGGGCAGGGGGGTTGTAGCCCAGCATTTT.

The chain links TRBV19 to TRBJ2-2, with 13 nucleotides matching TRBD2. J gave up 5 bases and V 7 bases, and 10 bases lay outside the gene matches. The CDR3 length is 17 residues. CDR1 is LNHDA, CDR2 SQIVND, per germline (reference sequence). Here the CDR3 reads CASTELAGGGATGELFF. The DNA of the CDR3 is TGTGCCAGTACCGAACTAGCGGGAGGGGGGGCTACCGGGGAGCTGTTTTTT.

The chain is built from TRBV6-6 and TRBJ2-1, with 8 bases fitting TRBD1. Germline values: CDR1 MNHNY, CDR2 SVGAGI (reference sequence). The CDR3 runs 13 residues. V trimming: 6 bases; J trimming: 9 bases; junction bases outside the gene matches: 7. The chain's CDR3 is CASRSDRESEQFF. CDR3 coding DNA: TGTGCCAGCAGATCGGACAGGGAGAGTGAGCAGTTCTTC.